The entry that follows covers one T cell receptor (beta chain) sequence. Its antigen is unidentified. This sample was taken from a study of chemoradiotherapy in HPV16-positive cancers. Study results and caveats: During treatment, candidate HPV-specific clones and E7-related motifs expanded in tumor. Better recurrence-free survival went with HPV-responsive T-cell expansion in HPV16-positive patients.

Libraries were prepared by immunoSEQ multiplex PCR; TCRdb keeps only in-frame clonotypes and omits some of them. The sample lists roughly 21,000 clones, 75% to 90% occurring once. Germline lookup yields CDR1 LNHNV and CDR2 YYDKDF (reference sequence). This CDR3 contains 15 residues. Trimming stripped 3 bases from V and 1 base from J, with 12 bases between. Samples were taken several times over chemoradiotherapy. The sample was blood, taken from a patient who underwent chemoradiotherapy. The V gene is TRBV15, the J gene TRBJ2-5; TRBD1 might be the D (5 bases). This TCR was recovered from a human donor with HPV-associated anogenital cancer. The CDR3 region is CATSSNRLSQETQYF. CDR3 DNA sequence: TGTGCCACCAGCAGCAACAGGTTATCCCAAGAGACCCAGTACTTC.